The 10 T cell receptor beta chains listed next were all sequenced from one sample in a study of blood T cell repertoires in COVID-19. TCRdb keeps only in-frame clones here, not all; method: immunoSEQ multiplex PCR. Here the sample spans some 320,000 clones, about 92% being singletons. The sample consisted of PBMCs or T cells enriched from blood (not recorded which). The origin of the receptors is a man aged 55-75 years who had recovered from COVID-19.

V gene TRBV5-6 combines with J gene TRBJ1-5; 11 nucleotides line up with TRBD1. Per the germline V gene, CDR1 is SGHDT and CDR2 is YYEEEE. V trimming: 0 bases; J trimming: 2 bases; junction bases outside the gene matches: 4. The CDR3 loop spans 17 amino acids. The CDR3 bases are TGTGCCAGCAGCTTGGGGACAGGGGGCTCCGGCAATCAGCCCCAGCATTTT. Translating gives CASSLGTGGSGNQPQHF.

The genes are TRBV20-1 and TRBJ1-2, with 7 bases that match TRBD1. Germline V CDR1 and CDR2: DFQATT, SNEGSKA (reference sequence). The CDR3 totals 13 residues. Germline trimming cut 3 bases from V and 5 bases from J; bases unmatched to any gene: 6. The CDR3 sequence: CSASRDSGYGYTF. The CDR3 DNA sequence: TGCAGTGCTAGTCGGGACAGCGGATATGGCTACACCTTC.

The J gene is TRBJ1-3, the V gene TRBV24-1, with 7 bases aligning to TRBD1. Unmatched junction bases numbered 22, after V lost 6 bases and J lost 0 bases. This CDR3 region has 21 residues. CDR1 and CDR2 from the germline V gene are KGHDR and SFDVKD. CDR3 in DNA: TGTGCCACCAGTATTGGGGTCAACACGAACACAGGGGAAAGCTCTGGAAACACCATATATTTT. This translates into CATSIGVNTNTGESSGNTIYF.

The chain employs TRBV6-4 and TRBJ1-2; 8 bases are shared with TRBD1. The CDR3 covers 13 residues. Trimming took 6 bases from V and 8 from J; bases not matched to a gene: 8. Germline V gene data show CDR1 as MRHNA and CDR2 as SNTAGT. The CDR3, as DNA: TGTGCCAGCAGGGGGACAGGTTCGGGAGGCTACACCTTC. Translation gives CASRGTGSGGYTF.

The CDR3 region has the DNA TGTGCCAGCAGTGCGAATCAGGGTGGAGTGGCCACTGAAGCTTTCTTT. It specifies CASSANQGGVATEAFF. The rearrangement uses TRBV25-1 and TRBJ1-1, with D possibly TRBD1 on 5 matching bases. Between the trimmed V and J ends, which lost 4 bases and 4 bases, there was a span of 19 bases. The CDR3 sequence is 16 residues long. Germline CDR1 reads MGHDK; CDR2 reads SYGVNS.

The chain uses TRBV7-6 and TRBJ2-1; 7 bases agree with TRBD1. CDR1 is SGHVS and CDR2 is FNYEAQ in the germline V gene. The CDR3 has 15 residues. Germline trimming cut 0 bases from V and 6 bases from J; bases unmatched to any gene: 5. Here the CDR3 reads CASSLASSGGNEQFF. CDR3 bases: TGTGCCAGCAGCTTAGCGAGTTCAGGGGGCAATGAGCAGTTCTTC.

This rearrangement joins TRBV4-1 to TRBJ2-3; tentative D call: TRBD1 (7 bases). There are 17 residues in the CDR3. Germline loops: CDR1 MGHRA, CDR2 YSYEKL. Trimming took off 3 bases at V and 1 base at J, with 17 bases between the two ends. The chain's CDR3 is CASSQGLTGDRTDTQYF. CDR3 sequence (DNA): TGCGCCAGCAGCCAGGGACTCACAGGGGATCGCACAGATACGCAGTATTTT.

The chain combines TRBV7-9 with TRBJ1-1, with D unclear. CDR3 length: 16 amino acids. Trimming pared 1 base from V and 1 base from J, leaving 13 bases between. Germline loops: CDR1 SEHNR, CDR2 FQNEAQ (reference sequence). The CDR3: CASSLGPSAENTEAFF. DNA of the CDR3: TGTGCCAGCAGCTTAGGACCCTCAGCGGAGAACACTGAAGCTTTCTTT.

This clone has more than one count but fewer than ten. The CDR3 DNA sequence: TGCGCCTCCTTGGAGGGGCAAGCGAACACCGGGGAGCTGTTTTTT. Encoded protein: CASLEGQANTGELFF. The chain uses TRBV5-1 and TRBJ2-2, with D maybe TRBD2 (6 bases). The CDR3 loop spans 15 amino acids. CDR1 is SGHRS, CDR2 YFSETQ, per germline. The germline V and J ends were trimmed by 10 bases and 0 bases, with 16 bases remaining between them.

V gene TRBV6-1 combines with J gene TRBJ2-1, with TRBD2 identical over 11 bases. The CDR3 runs to 15 residues. V dropped 2 bases and J dropped 8; count of bases not matched to a gene: 5. Germline V gene sequence: CDR1 MNHNS, CDR2 SASEGT. The CDR3 reads CASSERLAGGYEQFF. CDR3 sequence (DNA): TGTGCCAGCAGTGAAAGGCTAGCGGGAGGCTATGAGCAGTTCTTC.